The following is a T cell receptor beta chain sequence with its context. Its antigen is not identified. The entry originates in a study of T cell repertoires in cytomegalovirus infection. MiXCR, run by TCRdb on the reads, gives a single entry per CDR3 protein. The profile shows roughly 250,000 distinct CDR3 sequences, approximately 13% of them singletons. Notes on the study in general: Dominating the ex vivo response were HLA-C-restricted CMV-specific TCR beta clonotypes.

The source material was PBMCs. This sequence originates from a human donor in good health (CMV status not recorded). Some clones in this sample may be carry-over from other donors' samples.

The CDR3 DNA sequence: TGCGCCAGCGGAAACAGGGGCGGAATGAACACTGAAGCTTTCTTT. It is translated as CASGNRGGMNTEAFF. This sequence joins TRBV5-1 and TRBJ1-1; 7 positions agree with TRBD1. The V segment lost 7 bases and the J segment 0 bases; nucleotides outside the gene matches: 9. The CDR3 runs to 15 residues. Germline lookup yields CDR1 SGHRS and CDR2 YFSETQ.